This T cell receptor (beta chain) was found in a study of T-cell reconstitution after alpha-beta-depleted transplantation in children. Study-level findings and limits: By about two months after transplant, alpha-beta T cells reportedly arose from several hundred graft clones that had expanded. Among T cells one year after transplant, newly produced cells accounted for most counts and diversity.

Library preparation (for TCRbeta) was performed with unique molecular identifiers. TCRdb re-called the PCR reads with MiXCR, one entry per CDR3 protein. Of around 440,000 distinct CDR3 sequences listed, over 9.5% were seen once; the top ten hold just over 2%. V lost 5 bases and J lost 5, with 18 bases in between. CDR1 is SGHAT, CDR2 FQNNGV, per germline. The CDR3 contains 15 residues. Comment on this clonotype: Its antigen remains unidentified.

This receptor was taken from a child younger than 10 with inherited bone marrow failure, due to receive a stem cell transplant. The genes are TRBV11-2 and TRBJ2-5; either TRBD1 or TRBD2 may fit D (5 bases each). The starting material was PBMCs, obtained before TCRalphabeta/CD19-depleted stem cell transplant. Here the CDR3 reads CASSPGGRVVETQYF. The CDR3 nucleotides read TGTGCCAGCAGCCCAGGAGGCAGGGTGGTGGAGACCCAGTACTTC.